What follows are 20 T cell receptor beta chains derived from one specimen sequenced in a study of blood T cell repertoires in COVID-19. TCRdb's copy holds only in-frame clones and misses some; the assay was immunoSEQ multiplex PCR. Of about 350,000 clones in the sample, more than 70% were seen once. Sequencing was carried out using peripheral blood. These TCRs come from a woman between 65 and 79 years old with COVID-19, enrolled during active disease.

The rearrangement links TRBV21-1 to TRBJ1-5. TRBV21-1 is labeled a pseudogene. The CDR3 extends over 13 amino acids. The CDR3 nucleotides are TGTGCCAGCAGCAAACCGGGAGATCAGCCCCAGCATTTT. Its translation: CASSKPGDQPQHF.

The chain recombines TRBV6-2 or TRBV6-3 with TRBJ1-5; 8 bases are a match to TRBD1. Unmatched junction bases numbered 17, after V lost 6 bases and J lost 7 bases. The CDR3 spans 17 residues. Germline CDR1 is MNHEY and CDR2 is SVGEGT. CDR3 region: CASSRTGKIAGRQPQHF. In DNA form, the CDR3 reads TGTGCCAGCAGCCGGACAGGGAAGATCGCAGGACGGCAGCCCCAGCATTTT.

The chain carries TRBV10-1 and TRBJ1-5; possibly TRBD1 for D (6 bases). V lost 5 bases, J lost 7 bases, and 15 bases lay in between. The CDR3 is made up of 14 amino acids. Germline V gene lookup returns CDR1 WNHNN and CDR2 SYGVQD (reference sequence). In nucleotides, the CDR3 is TGCGCCAGCAGTCAAGGGGGTTCCGGGCAGCCCCAGCATTTT. Encoded protein: CASSQGGSGQPQHF.

The chain recombines TRBV19 with TRBJ1-1; TRBD1 matches 10 bases. J gave up 5 bases and V 6 bases, and 6 bases lay outside the gene matches. This CDR3 comprises 14 residues. CDR1 is LNHDA and CDR2 is SQIVND in the germline V gene (reference sequence). For the CDR3, the DNA is TGTGCCAGTAGCTTCGGACAGGGGGGTACTGAAGCTTTCTTT. Translation: CASSFGQGGTEAFF.

This chain joins TRBV3-1 (or the pseudogene TRBV3-2) and TRBJ1-4; no reliable D call. V gave up 0 bases and J gave up 2 bases, with 10 bases separating them. Per the germline V gene, CDR1 is LGHDT and CDR2 is YNNKEL (reference sequence). This CDR3 region has 16 residues. In DNA, the CDR3 is TGTGCCAGCAGCCAAGATCGAGCGGGGACTAATGAAAAACTGTTTTTT. Amino acids: CASSQDRAGTNEKLFF.

The chain is built from TRBV6-7 and TRBJ1-3, with no clear D. TRBV6-7 is noted as an ORF with a role that remains uncertain. The CDR3 totals 15 residues. Trimming shortened V by 0 bases and J by 15 bases, and 21 bases separated the two germline ends. This CDR3 is CASSYSKGGFGIRYF. In DNA form, the CDR3 reads TGTGCCAGCAGTTACTCGAAGGGAGGGTTTGGGATACGATATTTT.

The CDR3, as DNA: TGTGCCAGCAGCTTACTTGCGGAATCCACAGATACGCAGTATTTT. This gives the protein CASSLLAESTDTQYF. The chain recombines TRBV5-8 with TRBJ2-3; D remains ambiguous. V was cut by 2 bases and J by 2 bases, with 12 bases left in between. This CDR3 contains 15 residues. Per the germline V gene, CDR1 is SGHTS and CDR2 is YDEGEE.

This clone was seen a handful of times. V is TRBV6-5 and J is TRBJ1-2; possibly TRBD1 for D (6 bases). The CDR3 contains 14 residues. V gave up 7 bases and J gave up 6 bases, with 18 bases separating them. Per germline, CDR1 MNHEY and CDR2 SVGAGI. CDR3 in amino acids: CASIRAGDPHGYTF. Written as DNA, the CDR3 is TGTGCCAGCATCAGGGCAGGGGATCCCCATGGCTACACCTTC.

V is TRBV6-5 and J is TRBJ1-2; possibly TRBD1 for D (5 bases). With 6 bases removed from V and 1 base from J, the gap between germline ends came to 9 bases. Germline CDR1 reads MNHEY; CDR2 reads SVGAGI. The CDR3 has 13 amino acids. This CDR3 reads CASSADSNYGYTF. The CDR3 DNA follows: TGTGCCAGCAGCGCCGACAGTAACTATGGCTACACCTTC.

This chain uses TRBV5-4 with TRBJ1-2; TRBD1 might be the D (5 bases). V lost 4 bases and J 7 bases, leaving 8 bases between the germline ends. This CDR3 is built from 11 residues. Germline-derived CDR1 and CDR2 are SGHNT and YYREEE (reference sequence). CDR3 in DNA: TGTGCCAGCAGCACAGGTTTTGGCTACACCTTC. It codes for CASSTGFGYTF.

This chain uses TRBV6-5 with TRBJ1-2; a weak D match, TRBD1 (5 bases). Trimming removed 11 bases at V and 3 bases at J, with 16 bases between. This CDR3 comprises 13 residues. Germline V gene data show CDR1 as MNHEY and CDR2 as SVGAGI. The CDR3 DNA follows: TGTGCCTGCCACCTGACAGTTTACTATGGCTACACCTTC. Protein product: CACHLTVYYGYTF.

The chain couples TRBV27 to TRBJ2-7, with TRBD1 matching over 7 bases. Germline CDR1 MNHEY, CDR2 SMNVEV (reference sequence). V shed 5 bases, J shed 5 bases, and the junction held 9 bases outside the gene matches. The CDR3 is 14 amino acids. Written as DNA, the CDR3 is TGTGCCAGCAGTACTCGACAGGGTACGGACGAGCAGTACTTC. Its protein is CASSTRQGTDEQYF.

V usage is TRBV5-8 and J usage is TRBJ2-7; D is unresolved. The CDR3 is made up of 11 amino acids. CDR1 SGHTS and CDR2 YDEGEE come from the germline V gene. With 2 bases removed from V and 7 bases from J, the gap between germline ends came to 7 bases. CDR3 sequence (DNA): TGTGCCAGCAGCTTAGCGAGGGAGCAGTACTTC. Translation: CASSLAREQYF.

The rearrangement uses TRBV7-2 and TRBJ1-6; D gene uncertain. The germline V and J ends were trimmed by 5 bases and 7 bases, with 12 bases remaining between them. The CDR3 consists of 14 residues. From germline, CDR1 is SGHTA and CDR2 FQGNSA. The CDR3 is CASSQEGSNSPLHF. The CDR3 bases are TGTGCCAGCAGCCAAGAGGGCAGCAATTCACCCCTCCACTTT.

The chain carries TRBV5-6 and TRBJ2-2, with D maybe TRBD1 (6 bases). Trimming shortened V by 3 bases and J by 8 bases, and 8 bases separated the two germline ends. Germline loops: CDR1 SGHDT, CDR2 YYEEEE. The CDR3 spans 12 residues. This chain's CDR3 is CASSSGTGELFF. In DNA form, the CDR3 reads TGTGCCAGCAGCTCCGGGACAGGGGAGCTGTTTTTT.

The chain couples TRBV7-2 to TRBJ1-5; 10 positions match TRBD1. The CDR3 runs 16 residues. Germline CDR1 SGHTA, CDR2 FQGNSA. With 2 bases clipped from V and 6 bases from J, the junction kept 7 bases outside the gene matches. CDR3 in DNA: TGTGCCAGCAGCTTATGGGCAGGGACAGGGGTTCAGCCCCAGCATTTT. Translated: CASSLWAGTGVQPQHF.

The chain recombines TRBV23-1 with TRBJ1-6, with D perhaps matching TRBD1 (5 bases). TRBV23-1 is placed among ORFs of uncertain function. V gave up 3 bases and J gave up 7 bases, with 13 bases separating them. CDR3 size: 15 residues. In nucleotides, the CDR3 is TGCGCCAGCAGTCATGGGGCCACACGGAATTCACCCCTCCACTTT. It yields the protein CASSHGATRNSPLHF.

This clone was counted once. This chain links TRBV2 with TRBJ2-3; 7 bases align to TRBD1. Germline CDR1 reads SNHLY; CDR2 reads FYNNEI. There are 13 residues in the CDR3. V shed 8 bases and J 4 bases; nucleotides not matched to a gene: 6. The chain's CDR3 is CASRDSGPDTQYF. The CDR3 DNA follows: TGTGCCAGCCGGGACAGTGGACCAGATACGCAGTATTTT.

This chain connects TRBV11-2 to TRBJ2-1, with D perhaps TRBD1 (5 bases). The germline V gene encodes CDR1 SGHAT and CDR2 FQNNGV. V was cut by 5 bases and J by 8 bases, with 19 bases left in between. The CDR3 is 15 residues long. As DNA, the CDR3 is TGTGCCAGCAGCCGGCAGGGTTTGCAGGTCGATGAGCAGTTCTTC. Its protein product is CASSRQGLQVDEQFF.

The rearrangement uses TRBV14 and TRBJ2-7; 9 bases are shared with TRBD2. V trimming: 4 bases; J trimming: 6 bases; junction bases outside the gene matches: 7. The length of the CDR3 is 14 residues. Germline CDR1 SGHDN, CDR2 FVKESK. The CDR3 DNA reads TGTGCCAGCAGCCCCTGGGCGGGGGGGCTCGAGCAGTACTTC. It specifies CASSPWAGGLEQYF.